This T cell receptor (beta chain) was obtained from a study of blood T cells in healthy people across ages. General study findings and limits: When set beside aged donors, long-lived donors presented more naive CD4+ cells and higher diversity. Per-million-T-cell TCR beta diversity fell roughly linearly with age. The study could not conclusively compare naive and antigen-experienced cells, given its unsorted PBMCs.

This clonotype showed up just a few times. Its antigen is unidentified. A J-beta primer mix and a sample-barcoded 5' primer were used in a second PCR of about 7 to 12 cycles. From the 5' RACE reads, TCRdb called clonotypes with MiXCR, one entry per CDR3 protein. The table records over a million distinct CDR3 sequences, around 45% of them present only once. The authors drew 8 to 10 milliliters of peripheral blood from each donor. This CDR3 contains 15 residues. In germline, CDR1 is SGDLS, CDR2 YYNGEE. The sequenced sample consisted of blood. The chain joins TRBV9 to TRBJ2-5, with 9 bases aligning to TRBD1. The J call is doubtful: the DNA matches TRBJ2-7 better. This receptor was identified in an older woman in good health. CDR3 in amino acids: CASSVSPGQGFEQYF. CDR3 bases: TGTGCCAGCAGCGTCTCCCCGGGACAGGGTTTCGAGCAGTACTTC.